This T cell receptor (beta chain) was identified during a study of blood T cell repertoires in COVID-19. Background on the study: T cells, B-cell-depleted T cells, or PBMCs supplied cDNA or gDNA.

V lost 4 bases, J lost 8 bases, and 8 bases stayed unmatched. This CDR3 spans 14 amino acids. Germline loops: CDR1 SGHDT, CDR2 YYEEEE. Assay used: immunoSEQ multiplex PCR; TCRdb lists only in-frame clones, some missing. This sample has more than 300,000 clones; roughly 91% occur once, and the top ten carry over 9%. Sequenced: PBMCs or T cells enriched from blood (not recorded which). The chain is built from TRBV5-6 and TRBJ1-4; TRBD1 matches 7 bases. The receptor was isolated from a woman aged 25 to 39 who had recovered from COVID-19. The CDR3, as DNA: TGTGCCAGCAGCCGACAGGGATTTCGGGAAAAACTGTTTTTT. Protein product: CASSRQGFREKLFF.